This TCR beta chain was profiled in a study of control samples from healthy donors and cancer patients. The germline V and J ends were trimmed by 4 bases and 1 base, with 9 bases remaining between them. The CDR3 has 14 residues. The germline V gene has CDR1 MGHDK and CDR2 SYGVNS. The repertoire was sequenced with immunoSEQ multiplex PCR; TCRdb's copy has only in-frame clones and lacks some. The table includes 100,000 to 150,000 clones, 88% detected once. This clone was seen once. The sequenced sample consisted of blood. V is TRBV25-1 and J is TRBJ2-3; weak D call: TRBD1 (5 bases). This sequence was found in a man between 50 and 59 years old in good health. The CDR3 sequence is CASSVARGTDTQYF. The CDR3 DNA is TGTGCCAGCAGTGTGGCCAGGGGCACAGATACGCAGTATTTT.